Below are 14 T cell receptor beta chains sequenced from a single sample in a study of cytomegalovirus exposure and HLA in healthy donors. With 60 Vbeta and 13 Jbeta primers, the PCR was carried out. Sequencing used immunoSEQ multiplex PCR; TCRdb keeps in-frame clones, though not all of them. The table shows 120,000 or so clones, with 80% occurring only once. Sequencing was done on a sample of PBMCs. The source of these receptors is a young man in good health and CMV-seronegative.

Comment on this clone: This CDR3 is also generated by other DNA sequences in the sample. CDR3 sequence reads: CASSLSGTGTYEQYF. The CDR3 bases are TGTGCCAGCAGTTTATCGGGGACAGGGACCTACGAGCAGTACTTC. The chain links TRBV27 to TRBJ2-7; 9 bases match TRBD1. CDR1 and CDR2 (germline): MNHEY, SMNVEV (reference sequence). The length of the CDR3 is 15 residues. Trimming took 0 bases from V and 2 from J; bases not matched to a gene: 2.

This clone came up a few times. This rearrangement joins TRBV9 to TRBJ2-3; D call uncertain. The germline V and J ends were trimmed by 0 bases and 4 bases, with 9 bases remaining between them. The CDR3 is made up of 14 amino acids. The germline CDR1 and CDR2 sequences are SGDLS and YYNGEE. The chain's CDR3 is CASSVGWSADTQYF. Here the CDR3 DNA reads TGTGCCAGCAGCGTAGGGTGGAGCGCAGATACGCAGTATTTT.

The chain uses TRBV5-8 and TRBJ1-5; 9 bases match TRBD1. CDR3 length: 15 residues. V lost 3 bases and J lost 9; bases outside the gene matches: 10. Germline CDR1 is SGHTS and CDR2 is YDEGEE. CDR3 DNA sequence: TGTGCCAGCAGCTCCCGGGACAGGGCCCCCGGGCCCCAGCATTTT. Residues: CASSSRDRAPGPQHF.

The chain combines TRBV5-4 with TRBJ2-5; 9 bases line up with TRBD1. CDR1 is SGHNT, CDR2 YYREEE, per germline (reference sequence). This CDR3 is built from 15 residues. V was clipped by 5 bases and J by 3 bases; unmatched bases: 8. This chain's CDR3 is CASSPPGTGKETQYF. CDR3 in DNA: TGTGCCAGCAGTCCCCCCGGGACAGGGAAAGAGACCCAGTACTTC. Using reference TRBV5-4 and TRBJ2-5 for the parts outside the CDR3, the full variable domain is ETGVTQSPTHLIKTRGQQVTLRCSSQSGHNTVSWYQQALGQGPQFIFQYYREEENGRGNFPPRFSGLQFPNYSSELNVNALELDDSALYLCASSPPGTGKETQYFGPGTRLLVL.

The chain links TRBV27 to TRBJ2-5; a possible D gene is TRBD2 (6 bases). The CDR3 length is 14 residues. V lost 5 bases to trimming and J lost 5 bases, with 15 bases between them. CDR1 MNHEY and CDR2 SMNVEV come from the germline V gene (reference sequence). CDR3 sequence (DNA): TGTGCCAGCAGTAGGGACTTTCGATCGGAGACCCAGTACTTC. As protein: CASSRDFRSETQYF.

V is TRBV6-5 and J is TRBJ2-2, with no clear D. The germline V gene encodes CDR1 MNHEY and CDR2 SVGAGI. The CDR3 is 15 residues long. Trimming removed 0 bases at V and 4 bases at J, with 9 bases between. The CDR3 bases are TGTGCCAGCAGTTACTCGCTGGCTAGCACCGGGGAGCTGTTTTTT. It codes for CASSYSLASTGELFF.

The chain carries TRBV7-6 and TRBJ1-4; a weak D match, TRBD1 (6 bases). The V end was cut by 5 bases, the J end by 0 bases, with 16 bases between. This CDR3 spans 17 amino acids. Germline CDR1 is SGHVS and CDR2 is FNYEAQ. The CDR3 coding sequence is TGTGCCAGCAGCGTCCGGGACACCACTGCAACTAATGAAAAACTGTTTTTT. Translation gives CASSVRDTTATNEKLFF.

This chain connects TRBV7-2 to TRBJ2-3, with D unresolved. The ends were cut back, 1 base at V and 6 bases at J, with 11 bases in the middle. CDR1 and CDR2 from the germline V gene are SGHTA and FQGNSA. The CDR3 is 14 residues long. For the CDR3, the DNA is TGTGCCAGCAGCTTAGGAATAGATGCGGATACGCAGTATTTT. Protein sequence: CASSLGIDADTQYF.

This clone occurred once. The chain employs TRBV7-8 and TRBJ2-1; D gene ambiguous. V shed 5 bases and J shed 3 bases, with 17 bases lying between them. The CDR3 covers 16 residues. Germline V gene sequence: CDR1 SGHVS, CDR2 FQNEAQ. CDR3: CASSPAWVDFYNEQFF. CDR3 in DNA: TGTGCCAGCAGCCCAGCGTGGGTAGACTTCTACAATGAGCAGTTCTTC.

The gene calls are TRBV28 and TRBJ1-2; TRBD1 agrees at 10 bases. The CDR3 spans 14 residues. J lost 6 bases, V lost 7 bases, and 8 bases had no gene match. The V gene's germline CDR1 is MDHEN and CDR2 SYDVKM. CDR3 residues: CASNLGQGVNGYTF. The CDR3 DNA reads as TGTGCCAGCAACCTCGGACAGGGGGTTAATGGCTACACCTTC.

The rearrangement links TRBV19 to TRBJ1-1, with a tentative D call TRBD1 (5 bases). The V gene's germline CDR1 is LNHDA and CDR2 SQIVND (reference sequence). The CDR3 has 14 residues. V was shortened by 6 bases and J by 4 bases, with 15 bases between the two germline ends. CDR3 in amino acids: CASRVSGIGTEAFF. As DNA, the CDR3 is TGTGCCAGTAGGGTCTCAGGGATAGGCACTGAAGCTTTCTTT.

The chain uses TRBV5-1 and TRBJ2-2; 15 nucleotides agree with TRBD2. J lost 3 bases, V lost 4 bases, and 4 bases had no gene match. The CDR3 is 17 amino acids. Germline V gene data show CDR1 as SGHRS and CDR2 as YFSETQ. The CDR3 nucleotides are TGCGCCAGCAGCGGGGGACTAGCGGGAGGATACACCGGGGAGCTGTTTTTT. This gives the protein CASSGGLAGGYTGELFF.

The chain couples TRBV5-6 to TRBJ2-5; TRBD1 agrees at 7 bases. The DNA end is more similar to TRBJ2-7, so the J call may be wrong. This CDR3 is 16 amino acids long. Per germline, CDR1 SGHDT and CDR2 YYEEEE. The DNA for the CDR3 is TGTGCCAGCACCCGAGCCGGACAGGAAAGATCCTACGAGCAGTACTTC. This sequence encodes CASTRAGQERSYEQYF.

V and J are TRBV6-5 and TRBJ2-7; tentative D call: TRBD2 (5 bases). Trimming pared 6 bases from V and 4 bases from J, leaving 16 bases between. Germline CDR1 and CDR2: MNHEY and SVGAGI. The CDR3 is made up of 14 amino acids. CDR3 sequence (DNA): TGTGCCAGCAGCTCCAGAGGACTCGCTTACGAGCAGTACTTC. The encoded protein is CASSSRGLAYEQYF.